A selection of T cell receptor beta chains follows, all from one sample in a study of graft-versus-host responses after intestinal transplantation. Using immunoSEQ multiplex PCR, the repertoire was profiled, and TCRdb retains in-frame clones only, with some absent. The table lists about 86,000 clones, roughly 90% of them singletons. These receptors' targets are unknown. This specimen consisted of unstimulated CD4+ T cells sorted from spleen or lymph node cells, obtained before transplant. The receptors here all came from a human donor who was the organ donor for an intestinal transplant. Both conserved end residues are part of each CDR3. D genes are given only for firm matches. Some rows have no size entry. The others give once, few or many, or a class for an expanded clone.

TRBD2 TRBJ2-5 . TRBV6-6 CASSRRAAGGRETQYF TGTGCCAGCAGTCGACGGGCAGCGGGGGGGCGAGAGACCCAGTACTTC
. TRBJ1-2 once TRBV19 CASSRGRNYGYTF TGTGCCAGTAGCCGAGGGAGGAACTATGGCTACACCTTC
. TRBJ2-7 . TRBV6-6 CASSYLGESSSEQYF TGTGCCAGCAGTTACCTAGGGGAATCATCGTCCGAGCAGTACTTC
TRBD1 TRBJ1-2 . TRBV18 CASSPQWTGSEYGYTF TGTGCCAGCTCCCCCCAGTGGACAGGGTCGGAGTATGGCTACACCTTC
TRBD1 TRBJ1-5 . TRBV11-2 CASSLGVDRGGQPQHF TGTGCCAGCAGCTTAGGGGTGGACAGGGGAGGGCAGCCCCAGCATTTT
. TRBJ2-1 . TRBV6-1 CASRPLHRDHEQFF TGTGCCAGCAGACCTCTGCACAGGGACCATGAGCAGTTCTTC
TRBD1 TRBJ2-1 . TRBV7-3 CASSLTLGQGAEQFF TGTGCCAGCAGCTTAACGTTGGGACAGGGGGCTGAGCAGTTCTTC
. TRBJ2-5 . TRBV5-4 CASSYTGQTQYF TGTGCCAGCAGTTATACAGGGCAGACCCAGTACTTC
TRBD1 TRBJ1-2 . TRBV10-1 CASRGGDRGYTF TGCGCCAGCAGGGGTGGGGACAGGGGCTACACCTTC
TRBD1 TRBJ2-3 . TRBV5-1 CASRPGQGARTDTQYF TGCGCCAGCAGGCCGGGACAGGGGGCGCGGACAGATACGCAGTATTTT
. TRBJ1-3 . TRBV18 CASSPRQGNSGNTIYF TGTGCCAGCTCACCACGCCAGGGGAACTCTGGAAACACCATATATTTT
TRBD1 TRBJ2-4 . TRBV7-8 CASSSWTGEGDLAKNIQYF TGTGCCAGCAGCTCCTGGACAGGCGAGGGGGACCTAGCCAAAAACATTCAGTACTTC
. TRBJ2-5 . TRBV29-1 CSVEGFRGPTETQYF TGCAGCGTTGAGGGTTTTCGAGGGCCAACGGAGACCCAGTACTTC
TRBD2 TRBJ2-1 . TRBV5-1 CASGPLSGASYNEQFF TGCGCCAGCGGCCCCCTTAGCGGGGCGTCCTACAATGAGCAGTTCTTC
. TRBJ1-2 few TRBV28 CASSRQSGGYGYTF TGTGCCAGCAGTCGACAGTCCGGGGGCTATGGCTACACCTTC
. TRBJ2-3 . TRBV5-1 CASSLTGRDTQYF TGCGCCAGCAGCTTGACGGGGAGAGATACGCAGTATTTT
TRBD1 TRBJ2-7 few TRBV20-1 CSASRGHEQYF TGCAGTGCTAGTAGGGGGCACGAGCAGTACTTC
. TRBJ1-1 . TRBV7-6 CASSFNMNTEAFF TGTGCCAGCAGCTTTAACATGAACACTGAAGCTTTCTTT
TRBD2 TRBJ2-4 . TRBV28 CASSASPGTSGRIAKNIQYF TGTGCCAGCAGTGCCTCCCCCGGGACTAGCGGGAGAATAGCCAAAAACATTCAGTACTTC
TRBD1 TRBJ1-2 . TRBV7-2 CASSSDRVGYTF TGTGCCAGCAGCTCGGACAGGGTGGGCTACACCTTC
TRBD1 TRBJ2-3 . TRBV30 CAFRPRTGNTDTQYF TGTGCCTTCAGACCTCGGACAGGCAACACAGATACGCAGTATTTT
. TRBJ2-5 . TRBV7-3 CASSLSPGETQYF TGTGCCAGCAGCTTAAGCCCGGGGGAGACCCAGTACTTC
. TRBJ2-7 . TRBV7-2 CASSLEGSGEQYF TGTGCCAGCAGCTTAGAGGGTAGCGGTGAGCAGTACTTC
. TRBJ2-3 . TRBV30 CAWKGAGYTDTQYF TGTGCCTGGAAAGGTGCGGGTTACACAGATACGCAGTATTTT
. TRBJ2-7 . TRBV21-1 CASSEQGYEQYF TGTGCCAGCAGCGAACAGGGCTACGAGCAGTACTTC
. TRBJ2-1 once TRBV6-5 CASSYVGGTRDEQFF TGTGCCAGCAGTTATGTGGGCGGGACCCGGGACGAGCAGTTCTTC
. TRBJ1-5 . TRBV19 CASSASSGGNQPQHF TGTGCCAGTAGCGCGAGTTCAGGGGGCAATCAGCCCCAGCATTTT
. TRBJ2-3 . TRBV19 CASSQVSTDTQYF TGTGCCAGTAGTCAGGTTAGCACAGATACGCAGTATTTT
TRBD1 TRBJ2-7 . TRBV11-2 CASSFRDRASYEQYF TGTGCCAGCAGCTTTCGGGACAGGGCCTCCTACGAGCAGTACTTC
TRBD2 TRBJ2-5 . TRBV18 CASSPHGEGQYF TGTGCCAGCTCACCCCACGGGGAGGGCCAGTACTTC
. TRBJ1-2 . TRBV5-1 CASSLEAGLGYTF TGCGCCAGCAGCTTGGAGGCAGGCCTTGGCTACACCTTC
TRBD1 TRBJ2-7 . TRBV14 CASSQDSFRGLNEQYF TGTGCCAGCAGCCAAGATTCCTTCAGGGGGCTGAACGAGCAGTACTTC
. TRBJ1-3 . TRBV15 CATSPHVSSGNTIYF TGTGCCACCAGCCCCCACGTGAGCTCTGGAAACACCATATATTTT
. TRBJ2-1 . TRBV5-1 CASSLGGAGAYNEQFF TGCGCCAGCAGCTTGGGGGGGGCGGGGGCCTACAATGAGCAGTTCTTC
TRBD1 TRBJ1-2 few TRBV6-1 CASSGTGANYGYTF TGTGCCAGCAGTGGGACAGGGGCCAATTATGGCTACACCTTC
TRBD2 TRBJ2-1 . TRBV4-3 CASSHRGAGGPSEQFF TGCGCCAGCAGCCACCGGGGGGCGGGAGGGCCGAGTGAGCAGTTCTTC
. TRBJ1-4 . TRBV9 CASSVGGSLTTNEKLFF TGTGCCAGCAGCGTAGGTGGCTCCCTGACAACTAATGAAAAACTGTTTTTT
TRBD2 TRBJ2-5 . TRBV11-3 CASRLGLAGGPETQYF TGTGCCAGCAGGTTGGGACTAGCGGGGGGGCCAGAGACCCAGTACTTC
. TRBJ2-1 . TRBV18 CASSPGSYNEQFF TGTGCCAGCTCACCAGGGAGCTACAATGAGCAGTTCTTC
TRBD2 TRBJ2-1 once TRBV9 CASSVVASGGDEQFF TGTGCCAGCAGCGTAGTGGCTAGCGGGGGCGATGAGCAGTTCTTC
TRBD1 TRBJ1-2 . TRBV2 CASWTGEMGLYGYTF TGTGCCAGCTGGACAGGGGAGATGGGACTCTATGGCTACACCTTC
. TRBJ2-1 few TRBV25-1 CASRAPGNEQFF TGTGCCAGCAGGGCCCCGGGCAATGAGCAGTTCTTC
TRBD1 TRBJ2-1 . TRBV6-6 CASTRDRPYNEQFF TGTGCCAGCACCAGGGACAGGCCCTACAATGAGCAGTTCTTC
TRBD2 TRBJ2-1 . TRBV11-2 CASLKLAGVDEQFF TGTGCCAGCTTAAAACTAGCGGGAGTCGATGAGCAGTTCTTC
. TRBJ2-4 . TRBV18 CASSDGGNIQYF TGTGCCAGCTCCGATGGCGGAAACATTCAGTACTTC